The following is a T cell receptor (beta chain) sequence with its context. The data are from a study of Graves' ophthalmopathy and Graves' hyperthyroidism. The CDR3 has 12 residues. After removal of 9 bases from V and 13 bases from J, the junction contained 9 bases not matched to a gene. Germline loops: CDR1 LNHDA, CDR2 SQIVND (reference sequence). The study amplified TCR beta CDR3 regions using RNA transcripts. RT-PCR was first run with HTBI primers, then multiplex PCR in a second round. Each CDR3 protein is one row after TCRdb ran MiXCR on the multiplex PCR reads. The table includes 600,000 to 700,000 distinct CDR3 sequences, over 40% detected once.

The sequence derives from an adult man with Graves' ophthalmopathy. The sequenced sample was peripheral blood. The V call is TRBV19, the J call TRBJ1-4, with 9 bases aligning to TRBD1. The CDR3 DNA sequence: TGTGCCAGCGGAAAGACGGGACAGGGACTGTTTTTT. Translated, it gives CASGKTGQGLFF.